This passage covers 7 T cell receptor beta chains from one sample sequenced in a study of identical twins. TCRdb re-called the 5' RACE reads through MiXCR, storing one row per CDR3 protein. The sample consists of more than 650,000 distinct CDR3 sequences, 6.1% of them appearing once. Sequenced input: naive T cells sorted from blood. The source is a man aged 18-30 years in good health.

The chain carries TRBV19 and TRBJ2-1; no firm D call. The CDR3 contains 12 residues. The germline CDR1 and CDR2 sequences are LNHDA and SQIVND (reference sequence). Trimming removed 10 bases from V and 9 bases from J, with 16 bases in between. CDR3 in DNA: TGTGCCACTGGGCCGTCCACCGTTGAGCAGTTCTTC. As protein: CATGPSTVEQFF.

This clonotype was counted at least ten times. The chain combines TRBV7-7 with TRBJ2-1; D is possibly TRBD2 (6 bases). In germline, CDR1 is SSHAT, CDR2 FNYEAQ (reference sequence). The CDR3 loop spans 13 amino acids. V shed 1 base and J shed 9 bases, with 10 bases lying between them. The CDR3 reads CASSLGRESEQFF. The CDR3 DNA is TGTGCCAGCAGCTTAGGCCGGGAGAGTGAGCAGTTCTTC.

This CDR3 is CATSTHRASQPQHF. The CDR3 DNA reads TGTGCCACCAGCACACACAGGGCTAGTCAGCCCCAGCATTTT. This chain connects TRBV15 to TRBJ1-5, with D possibly matching TRBD1 (6 bases). The V and J ends lost 4 bases and 6 bases respectively, with 13 bases between them. Per germline, CDR1 LNHNV and CDR2 YYDKDF (reference sequence). The CDR3 is made up of 14 amino acids.

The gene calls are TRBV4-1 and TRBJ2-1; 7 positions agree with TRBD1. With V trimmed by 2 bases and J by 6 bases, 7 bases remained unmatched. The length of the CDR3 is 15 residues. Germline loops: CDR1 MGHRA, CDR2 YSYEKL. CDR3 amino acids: CASSQIQDRANEQFF. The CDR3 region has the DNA TGCGCCAGCAGCCAAATCCAAGACAGGGCCAATGAGCAGTTCTTC.

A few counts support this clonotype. The CDR3 reads CAWGNTHEQYV. DNA for the CDR3: TGTGCCTGGGGCAACACGCACGAGCAGTACGTC. This sequence joins TRBV30 and TRBJ2-7; D gene unclear. The CDR3 totals 11 residues. V gave up 5 bases and J gave up 5 bases, with 10 bases separating them. Germline CDR1 GTSNPN, CDR2 SVGIG (reference sequence).

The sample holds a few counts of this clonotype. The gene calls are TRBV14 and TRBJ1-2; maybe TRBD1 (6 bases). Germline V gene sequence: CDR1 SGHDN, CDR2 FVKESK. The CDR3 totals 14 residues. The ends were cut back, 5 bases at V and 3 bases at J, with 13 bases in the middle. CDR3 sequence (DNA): TGTGCCAGCAGCTTGAGGGGGGGCGACTATGGCTACACCTTC. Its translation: CASSLRGGDYGYTF.

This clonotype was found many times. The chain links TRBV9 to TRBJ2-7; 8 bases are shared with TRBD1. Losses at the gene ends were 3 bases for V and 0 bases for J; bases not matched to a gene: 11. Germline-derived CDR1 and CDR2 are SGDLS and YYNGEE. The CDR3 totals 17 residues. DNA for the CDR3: TGTGCCAGCAGCGAGGGGACAGGCCACATTAACTCCTACGAGCAGTACTTC. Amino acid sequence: CASSEGTGHINSYEQYF. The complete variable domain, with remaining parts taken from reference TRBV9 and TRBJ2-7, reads DSGVTQTPKHLITATGQRVTLRCSPRSGDLSVYWYQQSLDQGLQFLIQYYNGEERAKGNILERFSAQQFPDLHSELNLSSLELGDSALYFCASSEGTGHINSYEQYFGPGTRLTVT.